A selection of T cell receptor beta chains follows, all from one sample in a study of glioma-infiltrating T cells. Each CDR3 protein gets one entry after TCRdb re-called the multiplex PCR reads with MiXCR. This table has roughly 40,000 distinct CDR3 sequences, under 25% appearing once. The sequencing sample was made of glioma tissue, nonneoplastic brain tissue, or PBMCs (not recorded which). These TCRs come from a human donor with low-grade glioma or glioblastoma, undergoing nonglioma brain surgery, or in good health (not recorded which). The CDR3 runs from the conserved cysteine through the conserved F or W. Fields, in order: V gene, D gene, J gene, clone size, CDR3 DNA, CDR3 protein. A D gene is named only where the DNA matches it firmly. Where a row states a size, it is once, few, many or the class of an expanded clone; other rows omit it.

TRBV11-3	.	TRBJ2-1	many	TGTGCCAGCAGCTCGAGGGCTGCGCCGGGGTACAATGAGCAGTTCTTC	CASSSRAAPGYNEQFF
TRBV24-1	.	TRBJ1-1	many	TGTGCCACCCCCGATAGAACAGGGAGGAACACTGAAGCTTTCTTT	CATPDRTGRNTEAFF
TRBV19	TRBD1	TRBJ1-1	many	TGTGCCAGACCCCATCGGGGACAGGGAGGGGACACTGAAGCTTTCTTT	CARPHRGQGGDTEAFF
TRBV9	.	TRBJ2-2	.	TGTGCCAGCAGCTCCCACAGATTACCCGGGGAGCTGTTTTTT	CASSSHRLPGELFF
TRBV6-2/TRBV6-3	TRBD1	TRBJ2-3	.	TGTGCCAGCAGTTACTCAGGGACAGGTACAGATGCGCAGTATTTT	CASSYSGTGTDAQYF
TRBV27	.	TRBJ2-5	many	TGTGCCAGCAGTTTATCCGTGGCAAATCAAGAGACCCAGTACTTC	CASSLSVANQETQYF
TRBV19	TRBD2	TRBJ2-7	few	TGTGCCAGTAGAATGGCTAGCGGGGGTTACGAGCAGTACTTC	CASRMASGGYEQYF
TRBV28	TRBD1	TRBJ1-2	many	TGTGCCAGCAAAACAGGACAGGCTAACTATGGCTACACCTTC	CASKTGQANYGYTF
TRBV5-1	.	TRBJ2-5	many	TGCGCCAGCAGCTCGGCGGAGACCCAGTACTTC	CASSSAETQYF
TRBV10-2	.	TRBJ2-3	many	TGCGCCAGCAGTGAGGCAATTAGAGCAGATACGCAGTATTTT	CASSEAIRADTQYF
TRBV7-9	TRBD1	TRBJ2-1	.	TGTGTCAGCAGCTTAAATCCTGGCAGGGGGATCTTC	CVSSLNPGRGIF
TRBV5-1	.	TRBJ2-7	many	TGCGCCAGCAGCTTGGATAGGTACTACGAGCAGTACTTC	CASSLDRYYEQYF
TRBV9	TRBD2	TRBJ2-3	few	TGTGCCAGCAGCTCCTCGGGGGGGACTAGCCGAGATACGCAGTATTTT	CASSSSGGTSRDTQYF
TRBV2	.	TRBJ2-7	few	TGTGCCAGCAGAGGTTTCGGGAGAGGGGAGGCTAAGGACGAGCAGTACTTC	CASRGFGRGEAKDEQYF
TRBV27	.	TRBJ2-1	medium-sized	TGTGCCAGCAGTTTAAGTGGGGTTTCCTACAATGAGCAGTTCTTC	CASSLSGVSYNEQFF
TRBV4-2	TRBD2	TRBJ2-5	many	TGTGCCAGCAGCCAAGGGGCTAGCGGCCAGGAGACCCAGTACTTC	CASSQGASGQETQYF
TRBV10-3	.	TRBJ1-1	many	TGTGCCACTGCTAAGGTGAACACTGAAGCTTTCTTT	CATAKVNTEAFF
TRBV20-1	.	TRBJ2-1	many	TGCAGTGCTAGTGAGGTTCTGGGTCGCGAGCAGTTCTTC	CSASEVLGREQFF
TRBV27	.	TRBJ2-1	many	TGTGCCAGCAGTTCCGCCCGGGCGAGCTCCTACAATGAGCAGTTCTTC	CASSSARASSYNEQFF
TRBV7-9	.	TRBJ2-1	many	TGTGCCAGCGACCGGCAGTCGGTTGAGCAGTTCTTC	CASDRQSVEQFF
TRBV6-5	.	TRBJ2-7	.	TGTGCCAGCAGACCAACAGCCTACGAGCAGTACTTC	CASRPTAYEQYF
TRBV15	.	TRBJ2-7	.	TGTGCCACCAGCAGCCCCTCGGGTGTCGAGCAGTACTTC	CATSSPSGVEQYF
TRBV2	.	TRBJ2-5	many	TGTGCCAGCAGTGAACGAGAAGAGACCCAGTACTTC	CASSEREETQYF
TRBV15	.	TRBJ1-5	.	TGTGCCGCCAGCAGTTACTCGAATCAGCCCCAGCATTTT	CAASSYSNQPQHF
TRBV7-6	.	TRBJ2-3	many	TGTGCCAGCAGCTCCGGACGCTCAGATACGCAGTATTTT	CASSSGRSDTQYF
TRBV3-1	.	TRBJ1-4	.	TGTGCCAGCAGCCAAGGATTGGGGGCGGGCGGTGAAAAACTGTTTTTT	CASSQGLGAGGEKLFF
TRBV4-1	.	TRBJ2-1	.	TGCGCCAGCAGCCAAGAGCAGGATTATTACAATGAGCAGTTCTTC	CASSQEQDYYNEQFF
TRBV29-1	TRBD2	TRBJ2-1	.	TGCAGCGCCGGACGAGGGACTAGCGGATACAATGAGCAGTTCTTC	CSAGRGTSGYNEQFF
TRBV2	.	TRBJ2-3	many	TGTGCCAGTAGAAACAGGGCTAGCACAGATACGCAGTATTTT	CASRNRASTDTQYF
TRBV29-1	TRBD1	TRBJ2-7	.	TGCAGCGTTGATGGGGCTTTGACAGGGGGCCACGAGCAGTACTTC	CSVDGALTGGHEQYF
TRBV2	.	TRBJ2-5	.	TGTGCCAGCAGTGAATCGGGGCAAGAGACCCAGTACTTC	CASSESGQETQYF
TRBV6-1	.	TRBJ1-2	many	TGTGCCAGCAGTTGGGGACGGGAGGGCTATGGCTACACCTTC	CASSWGREGYGYTF
TRBV27	TRBD1	TRBJ1-6	medium-sized	TGTGCCAGCAGTACCCGACAGGGGTATTCACCCCTCCACTTT	CASSTRQGYSPLHF
TRBV25-1	TRBD2	TRBJ2-1	many	TGTGCCAGCAGTGAAGGGCTAGCGGGAGGCAATGAGCAGTTCTTC	CASSEGLAGGNEQFF
TRBV7-3	.	TRBJ1-1	many	TGTGCCAGCAGCTTAAGACAGTACACTGAAGCTTTCTTT	CASSLRQYTEAFF
TRBV6-1	.	TRBJ1-2	many	TGTGCCACCGGAAGGCAGGTCCAAGGTGGCTACACCTTC	CATGRQVQGGYTF
TRBV14	TRBD1	TRBJ2-6	many	TGTGCCAGCAGCCAAGGCGGGACAGGGGTCCCTGGGGCCAACGTCCTGACTTTC	CASSQGGTGVPGANVLTF
TRBV29-1	.	TRBJ1-1	few	TGCAGCGTTGAAGGGGGGGCCCACACTGAAGCTTTCTTT	CSVEGGAHTEAFF
TRBV3-1	.	TRBJ1-1	many	TGTGCCAGCAGCCAAGATTCCGACGGAGGGACTGAAGCTTTCTTT	CASSQDSDGGTEAFF
TRBV29-1	.	TRBJ2-5	.	TGCAGCGTTGAAGATCTTTGGCGCCAAGAGACCCAGTACTTC	CSVEDLWRQETQYF
TRBV19	.	TRBJ1-6	many	TGTGCCAGTAGTATCGGGGATGGACGCAATTCACCCCTCCACTTT	CASSIGDGRNSPLHF
TRBV9	TRBD1	TRBJ2-1	few	TGTGCCAGCAGCCCGGACAGGAGCACCTACAATGAGCAGTTCTTC	CASSPDRSTYNEQFF
TRBV11-3	TRBD2	TRBJ2-3	.	TGTGCCAGCAGCCCCGGGACTAGCAACACAGATACGCAGTATTTT	CASSPGTSNTDTQYF
TRBV6-6	TRBD2	TRBJ2-1	.	TGTGCCAGCAGTTGGGGCTCTAGCGGGGGGAGGAATGAGAAATTCTTC	CASSWGSSGGRNEKFF
TRBV9	.	TRBJ2-7	.	TGTGCCAGCAGCGTAGCCCCCAACTCGCCCGAGCAGTACTTC	CASSVAPNSPEQYF
TRBV5-5	TRBD1	TRBJ2-7	.	TGTGCCAGCAGAAATAACCCTGGGACAGGGAATACGTACGAGCAGTACTTC	CASRNNPGTGNTYEQYF
TRBV19	.	TRBJ2-5	.	TGTGCCAGTAGTGCCTATACAGATAGGCAAGAGACCCAGTACTTC	CASSAYTDRQETQYF
TRBV20-1	TRBD2	TRBJ2-2	many	TGCAGTGCTTCTAGCGGGAGGGCCGGCGGGGAGCTGTTTTTT	CSASSGRAGGELFF
TRBV7-9	TRBD1	TRBJ2-5	many	TGTGCCAGCAGCGATAGGGACAGGGGACAAGAGACCCAGTACTTC	CASSDRDRGQETQYF
TRBV28	.	TRBJ2-3	many	TGTGCCAGCAGTTTCATCGGGGGAACACGGGCAGATACGCAGTATTTT	CASSFIGGTRADTQYF
TRBV7-9	.	TRBJ2-1	.	TGTGCCAGCAGCTTGGCCGGACCTACGGGGAATGAGCAGTTCTTC	CASSLAGPTGNEQFF
TRBV7-2	.	TRBJ2-7	few	TGTGCCAGCAGCTCCCTCGTCGGGTGGGGAGAGCAGTACTTC	CASSSLVGWGEQYF
TRBV2	TRBD1	TRBJ1-6	.	TGTGCCATCAGTGACTTTTTGCGGGACAGGGTTAATTCACCCCCCCACTTT	CAISDFLRDRVNSPPHF
TRBV29-1	.	TRBJ2-3	many	TGCAGCGTTGGTTTCGTCAGGGGGGCGACAGATACGCAGTATTTT	CSVGFVRGATDTQYF
TRBV27	.	TRBJ1-6	many	TGTGCCAGCAAGCACAGGGAATTGTATTCACCCCTCCACTTT	CASKHRELYSPLHF
TRBV20-1	.	TRBJ1-1	.	TGCAGTGCTCGCGGTGTCAGGGTTAACCCTGAAGCTTTCTTT	CSARGVRVNPEAFF
TRBV28	.	TRBJ1-4	many	TGTGCCAGCAGTGGCCCAGGGAATGATGAAAAACTGTTTTTT	CASSGPGNDEKLFF
TRBV28	.	TRBJ1-5	.	TGTGCCAGCAGTTTATTGGTCAGGTTTGGCAATCAGCCCCGGCATTTT	CASSLLVRFGNQPRHF